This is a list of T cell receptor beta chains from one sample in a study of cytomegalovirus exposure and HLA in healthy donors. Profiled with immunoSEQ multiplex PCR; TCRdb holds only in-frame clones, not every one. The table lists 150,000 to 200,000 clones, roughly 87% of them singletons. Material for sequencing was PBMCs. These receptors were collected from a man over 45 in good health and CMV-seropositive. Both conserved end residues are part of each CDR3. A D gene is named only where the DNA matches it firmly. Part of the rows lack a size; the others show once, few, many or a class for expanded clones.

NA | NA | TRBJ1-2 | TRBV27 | TGTGCCAGCAGTGCAGGGGATTATGGCTACACCTTC | CASSAGDYGYTF
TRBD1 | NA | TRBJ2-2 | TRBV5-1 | TGCGCCAGCAGCCCAACAGGGGGCATGAGGACCGGGGAGCTGTTTTTT | CASSPTGGMRTGELFF
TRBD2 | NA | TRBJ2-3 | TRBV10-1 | TGCGCCAGGCATACTAGCGGGGGGGGTACTAGCACAGATACGCAGTATTTT | CARHTSGGGTSTDTQYF
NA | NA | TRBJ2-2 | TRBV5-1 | TGCGCCAGCAGCTCACAGGGATTCGGGGAGCTGTTTTTT | CASSSQGFGELFF
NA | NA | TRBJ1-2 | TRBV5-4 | TGTGCCAGCAGCTCGGTCCAGGCGGGGGGTAACTATGGCTACACCTTC | CASSSVQAGGNYGYTF
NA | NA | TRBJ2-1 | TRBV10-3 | TGTGCCTTCGGAGGGGCACCCAATGAGCAGTTCTTC | CAFGGAPNEQFF
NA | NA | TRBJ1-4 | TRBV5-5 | TGTGCCAGCAGCTTGGACGGTCTAAATGAAAAACTGTTTTTT | CASSLDGLNEKLFF
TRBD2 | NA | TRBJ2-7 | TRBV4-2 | TGTGCCAGCAGCCGCGGACTAGCGGGAGAGGTCGAGCAGTACTTC | CASSRGLAGEVEQYF
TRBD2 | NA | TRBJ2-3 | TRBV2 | TGTGCCAGCAGGGGGGGCAGCGGGGGGGCTCTAGATACGCAGTATTTT | CASRGGSGGALDTQYF
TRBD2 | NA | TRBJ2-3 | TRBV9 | TGTGCCAGCAGCGGCCGGGGGGGGCCTGGAGATACGCAGTATTTT | CASSGRGGPGDTQYF
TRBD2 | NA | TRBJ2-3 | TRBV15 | TGTGCCACCAGCAGAGTTGGGGGACTAGGCACAGATACGCAGTATTTT | CATSRVGGLGTDTQYF
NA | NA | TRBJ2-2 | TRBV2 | TGTGCCAGCAGTGAACGGAGCGGGAACACCGGGGAGCTGTTTTTT | CASSERSGNTGELFF
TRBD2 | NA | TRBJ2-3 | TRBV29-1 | TGCAGCGCAGTGACTAGCGGGAGCTCAGATACGCAGTATTTT | CSAVTSGSSDTQYF
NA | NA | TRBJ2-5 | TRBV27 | TGTGCCAGCAGTTTCCGGGAACGAGAGACCCAGTACTTC | CASSFRERETQYF
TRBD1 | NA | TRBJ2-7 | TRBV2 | TGTGCCAGCGGTACAGGGGGCACCTACGAGCAGTACTTC | CASGTGGTYEQYF
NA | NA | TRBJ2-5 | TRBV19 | TGTGCCAGTAGTACCATCCCGGCGGGATTGGAGACCCAGTACTTC | CASSTIPAGLETQYF
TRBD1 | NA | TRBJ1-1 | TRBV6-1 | TGTGCCAGCAGGACGGACAGGGGGAACACTGAAGCTTTCTTT | CASRTDRGNTEAFF
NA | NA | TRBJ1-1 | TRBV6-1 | TGTGCCAGCAGTGAAATAACAGGGTCGTTGTCTGAAGCTTTCTTT | CASSEITGSLSEAFF
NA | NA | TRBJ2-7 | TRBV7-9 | TGTGCCAGCAGCTTTGGTGCAGGGTGGTACGAGCAGTACTTC | CASSFGAGWYEQYF
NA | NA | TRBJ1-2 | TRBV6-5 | TGTGCCAGCAGTAACGGGATTGGGGTTGGCTACACCTTC | CASSNGIGVGYTF
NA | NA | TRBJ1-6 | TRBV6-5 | TGTGCCAGCAGTTACTCGCAGGGATATTCACCCCTCCACTTT | CASSYSQGYSPLHF
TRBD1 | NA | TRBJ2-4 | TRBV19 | TGTGCCAGTAGTACCGGGGACAGGCTAGCCAAAAACATTCAGTACTTC | CASSTGDRLAKNIQYF
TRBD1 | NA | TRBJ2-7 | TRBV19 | TGTGCCAGTAGTATTGAGGGACAGGGCCTCTCCTACGAGCAGTACTTC | CASSIEGQGLSYEQYF
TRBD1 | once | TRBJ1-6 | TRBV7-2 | TGTGCCAGCAGCGGGCCGGGACAGGAGACGATCTATAATTCACCCCTCCACTTT | CASSGPGQETIYNSPLHF
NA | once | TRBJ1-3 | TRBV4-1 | TGCGCCAGCAGCCAAGATAGCGTGGGCTCTGGAAACACCATATATTTT | CASSQDSVGSGNTIYF
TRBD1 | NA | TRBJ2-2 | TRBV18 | TGTGCCAGCTCACCTTTTGGACAGGGATCGTCGAACACCGGGGAGCTGTTTTTT | CASSPFGQGSSNTGELFF
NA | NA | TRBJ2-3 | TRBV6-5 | TGTGCCAGCAGTTACTCCTATAGCACAGATACGCAGTATTTT | CASSYSYSTDTQYF
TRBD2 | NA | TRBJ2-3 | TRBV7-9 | TGTGCCAGCAGCTTAGCCCTAGCGGGAGCAAAGGATACGCAGTATTTT | CASSLALAGAKDTQYF
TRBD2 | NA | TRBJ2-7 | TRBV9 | TGTGCCAGCAGCGCTAGCGGGGGGACCTCCTACGAGCAGTACTTC | CASSASGGTSYEQYF
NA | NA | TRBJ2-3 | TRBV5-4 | TGTGCCAGCAGCTTGGTCGGGGGGCAAGGCACAGATACGCAGTATTTT | CASSLVGGQGTDTQYF
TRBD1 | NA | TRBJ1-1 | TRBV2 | TGTGCCAGCAGAGAAGACAGGGACACTGAAGCTTTCTTT | CASREDRDTEAFF
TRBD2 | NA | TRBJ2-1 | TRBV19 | TGTGCCAGTAGACCCGGACTAGACAATGAGCAGTTCTTC | CASRPGLDNEQFF
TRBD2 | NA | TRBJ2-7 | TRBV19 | TGTGCCACCAGAGGGGGACTAGAGTACTCCTACGAGCAGTACTTC | CATRGGLEYSYEQYF
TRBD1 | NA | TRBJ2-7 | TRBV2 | TGTGCCAGCAGTAGTGTTCGACCCGGGACAGGTTCTTACGAGCAGTACTTC | CASSSVRPGTGSYEQYF
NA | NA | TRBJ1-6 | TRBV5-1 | TGCGCCAGCAGCTTGAGGAGAGGGGGGGAATCACCCCTCCACTTT | CASSLRRGGESPLHF
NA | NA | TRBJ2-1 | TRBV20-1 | TGCAGTGCCGTCGGGACTTCACAGTTCTTC | CSAVGTSQFF
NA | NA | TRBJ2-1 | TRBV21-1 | TGTGCCAGCAGCAAACTAGCGGGAGAGTCCTACAATGAGCAGTTCTTC | CASSKLAGESYNEQFF
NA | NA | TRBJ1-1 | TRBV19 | TGTGCCAGTAGTATTGGGGCTGGTTGGACTGAAGCTTTCTTT | CASSIGAGWTEAFF
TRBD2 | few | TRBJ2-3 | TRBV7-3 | TGTGCCAGCAGCTTAGCCGGGGGGGCCGATTATACGCAGTATTTT | CASSLAGGADYTQYF